The 15 T cell receptor beta chains listed next were all sequenced from one sample in a study of CD8+ T cells in alopecia areata. Following extraction, RNA underwent reverse transcription to cDNA, which served as the sequencing template. Sequencing was performed with immunoSEQ multiplex PCR; in TCRdb, only in-frame clones are kept and a portion is missing. Among a few hundred thousand clones listed, more than 30% were seen once. The treatment here: oral pan-JAK inhibitor, 5-10 mg twice daily. Specimen: CD4+ T cells sorted from blood, collected at approximately week 30, from a patient treated with tofacitinib. The receptor set was obtained from a human donor with alopecia areata.

The sample holds a few counts of this clone. This chain joins TRBV5-1 and TRBJ1-1; D is ambiguous. Trimming took 5 bases from V and 7 from J, leaving 21 bases between them. The CDR3 runs to 15 residues. The germline V gene encodes CDR1 SGHRS and CDR2 YFSETQ. The CDR3 sequence is CASRDGGWQSHEAFF. The CDR3 nucleotides read TGCGCCAGCAGAGACGGAGGGTGGCAGTCTCATGAAGCTTTCTTT.

This chain connects TRBV2 to TRBJ1-6; D is ambiguous. V dropped 6 bases and J dropped 5 bases, with 14 bases sitting between them. CDR3 length: 15 residues. The germline V gene has CDR1 SNHLY and CDR2 FYNNEI. The CDR3 reads CASSLIRQHNSPLHF. The CDR3 DNA reads TGTGCCAGCAGCCTCATCCGACAACATAATTCACCCCTCCACTTT.

The genes are TRBV10-3 and TRBJ1-5; D not certain. From germline, CDR1 is ENHRY and CDR2 SYGVKD. The V and J ends lost 0 bases and 6 bases respectively, with 9 bases between them. The CDR3 loop spans 14 amino acids. As DNA, the CDR3 is TGTGCCATCAGTGAGTCTGCAGTTGTTCAGCCCCAGCATTTT. It translates to CAISESAVVQPQHF.

This clone was detected a few times. CDR3 in amino acids: CASSPTMTGNTEAFF. The CDR3 DNA follows: TGTGCCAGCAGTCCTACCATGACAGGGAACACTGAAGCTTTCTTT. The V call is TRBV6-1, the J call TRBJ1-1; TRBD1 is a possible D gene (6 bases). Germline loops: CDR1 MNHNS, CDR2 SASEGT. The CDR3 is made up of 15 amino acids. Trimming pared 5 bases from V and 1 base from J, leaving 14 bases between.

This clone was detected only a few times. This chain uses TRBV18 with TRBJ2-7, with 8 bases fitting TRBD1. This CDR3 contains 13 residues. Germline CDR1 and CDR2: KGHSH and LQKENI. The V gene end was trimmed by 3 bases and the J gene end by 7 bases; junction bases not matched to a gene: 5. The CDR3 DNA is TGTGCCAGCTCACCCACAGGGGGATGGGAGCAGTACTTC. Its translation: CASSPTGGWEQYF.

There are a few counts of this clone. V usage is TRBV18 and J usage is TRBJ2-3; 8 nucleotides match TRBD1. Germline CDR1 and CDR2: KGHSH and LQKENI. This CDR3 comprises 14 residues. The V gene end was trimmed by 3 bases and the J gene end by 1 base; junction bases not matched to a gene: 0. The CDR3 sequence: CASSPDRGTDTQYF. In DNA form, the CDR3 reads TGTGCCAGCTCACCGGACAGGGGCACAGATACGCAGTATTTT.

This chain uses TRBV6-5 with TRBJ1-5; D not resolved. CDR3 size: 13 residues. The germline V gene has CDR1 MNHEY and CDR2 SVGAGI. Trimming took 0 bases from V and 5 from J, leaving 5 bases between them. The CDR3: CASSYSRDQPQHF. The DNA for the CDR3 is TGTGCCAGCAGTTACTCGCGGGATCAGCCCCAGCATTTT.

The chain couples TRBV29-1 to TRBJ1-4; D not resolved. CDR3 length: 13 residues. Germline lookup yields CDR1 SQVTM and CDR2 ANQGSEA. V gave up 4 bases and J gave up 4 bases, with 10 bases separating them. The DNA of the CDR3 is TGCAGCGTTGTGCCCGGGGTTAATGAAAAACTGTTTTTT. This codes for CSVVPGVNEKLFF. Full variable domain (missing parts from reference TRBV29-1 and TRBJ1-4): SAVISQKPSRDICQRGTSLTIQCQVDSQVTMMFWYRQQPGQSLTLIATANQGSEATYESGFVIDKFPISRPNLTFSTLTVSNMSPEDSSIYLCSVVPGVNEKLFFGSGTQLSVL.

The chain links TRBV11-2 to TRBJ1-1; the D is unclear. Between the trimmed V and J ends, which lost 1 base and 1 base, there was a span of 4 bases. Germline V gene data show CDR1 as SGHAT and CDR2 as FQNNGV. The CDR3 runs to 13 residues. The CDR3 is CASSLVGNTEAFF. The CDR3 DNA sequence: TGTGCCAGCAGCTTAGTAGGGAACACTGAAGCTTTCTTT.

Concerning this clone itself: Other DNA sequences in this sample translate to the same CDR3. The rearrangement uses TRBV5-1 and TRBJ2-1, with D unclear. Germline V lookup: CDR1 SGHRS, CDR2 YFSETQ. V lost 2 bases and J 5 bases, leaving 2 bases between the germline ends. The CDR3 consists of 11 residues. DNA of the CDR3: TGCGCCAGCAGCTTAGACAATGAGCAGTTCTTC. Its translation is CASSLDNEQFF. The full variable domain, rest sourced from reference TRBV5-1 and TRBJ2-1, is KAGVTQTPRYLIKTRGQQVTLSCSPISGHRSVSWYQQTPGQGLQFLFEYFSETQRNKGNFPGRFSGRQFSNSRSEMNVSTLELGDSALYLCASSLDNEQFFGPGTRLTVL.

A word on this clone: Other DNA variants within this sample encode the same CDR3. The chain couples TRBV30 to TRBJ2-3, with 8 bases identical to TRBD1. The CDR3 covers 14 residues. Germline values: CDR1 GTSNPN, CDR2 SVGIG (reference sequence). Trimming at V came to 3 bases and at J to 3 bases, leaving 5 bases not matched to a gene. The CDR3 DNA is TGTGCCTGGAGCGTACAGGGGGGTACAGATACGCAGTATTTT. Amino acid sequence: CAWSVQGGTDTQYF. Full variable domain (outside the CDR3, taken from reference TRBV30 and TRBJ2-3): SQTIHQWPATLVQPVGSPLSLECTVEGTSNPNLYWYRQAAGRGLQLLFYSVGIGQISSEVPQNLSASRPQDRQFILSSKKLLLSDSGFYLCAWSVQGGTDTQYFGPGTRLTVL.

Notes on this clone: The same CDR3 can be traced to other DNA sequences in this sample. The J gene is TRBJ1-2, the V gene TRBV7-9; perhaps TRBD1 as D (5 bases). In germline, CDR1 is SEHNR, CDR2 FQNEAQ (reference sequence). The ends were cut back, 1 base at V and 4 bases at J, with 7 bases in the middle. The CDR3 totals 13 residues. The CDR3 spells CASSLGGVYGYTF. CDR3 DNA: TGTGCCAGCAGCTTAGGGGGGGTCTATGGCTACACCTTC. Based on the CDR3 plus reference TRBV7-9 and TRBJ1-2, the full variable domain is DTGVSQNPRHKITKRGQNVTFRCDPISEHNRLYWYRQTLGQGPEFLTYFQNEAQLEKSRLLSDRFSAERPKGSFSTLEIQRTEQGDSAMYLCASSLGGVYGYTFGSGTRLTVV.

This CDR3 reads CAWSQGQGRGKLFF. The CDR3 DNA follows: TGTGCCTGGAGCCAGGGACAGGGGAGGGGGAAACTGTTTTTT. The chain has TRBV30 and TRBJ1-4; TRBD1 agrees at 10 bases. With 3 bases clipped from V and 11 bases from J, the junction kept 9 bases outside the gene matches. In germline, CDR1 is GTSNPN, CDR2 SVGIG (reference sequence). CDR3 length: 14 amino acids.

V gene TRBV2 combines with J gene TRBJ1-2; no clear D gene. The germline V gene has CDR1 SNHLY and CDR2 FYNNEI. The length of the CDR3 is 15 residues. The ends were cut back, 3 bases at V and 4 bases at J, with 15 bases in the middle. The CDR3 DNA reads as TGTGCCAGCAGTGAGAGGCTGAGAGTTCTCTATGGCTACACCTTC. Residues: CASSERLRVLYGYTF.

The rearrangement links TRBV7-3 to TRBJ2-7; 13 nucleotides align to TRBD2. Germline V lookup: CDR1 SGHTA, CDR2 FQGTGA. V gave up 5 bases and J gave up 6 bases; unmatched junction bases: 10. The CDR3 is 16 amino acids. CDR3 in DNA: TGTGCCAGCAGCCGCGGACTAGCGGGAGTAGAGAGCGAGCAGTACTTC. As protein: CASSRGLAGVESEQYF.